This T cell receptor beta chain was sequenced in a study of T cell responses to AZD1222 COVID-19 vaccine. Repertoires were generated with immunoSEQ multiplex PCR, while TCRdb's copy carries only in-frame clones and drops some. In the table there are about 100,000 clones, approximately 88% of which are singletons. Germline V gives CDR1 MDHEN, CDR2 SYDVKM. V was shortened by 5 bases and J by 3 bases, with 16 bases between the two germline ends. There are 15 residues in the CDR3. The clonotype was recovered from an adult in good health. This material consisted of peripheral blood, taken on day 0 of AZD1222 vaccination. The genes are TRBV28 and TRBJ1-2, with D perhaps TRBD1 (5 bases). CDR3 sequence reads: CASSTSFGGHYGYTF. The CDR3 bases are TGTGCCAGCAGTACATCATTCGGGGGACACTATGGCTACACCTTC.